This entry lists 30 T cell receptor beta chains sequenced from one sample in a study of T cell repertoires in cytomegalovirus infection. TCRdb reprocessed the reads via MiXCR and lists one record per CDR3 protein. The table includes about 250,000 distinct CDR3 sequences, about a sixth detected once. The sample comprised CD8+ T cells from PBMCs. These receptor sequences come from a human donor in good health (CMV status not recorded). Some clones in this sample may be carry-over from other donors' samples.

The CDR3 DNA reads TGTGCCACCAGTGACACGGGACGGACCACCGGGGAGCTGTTTTTT. Its translation is CATSDTGRTTGELFF. The chain recombines TRBV24-1 with TRBJ2-2; D may correspond to TRBD1 or TRBD2 (5 bases each). The ends were cut back, 4 bases at V and 4 bases at J, with 12 bases in the middle. Germline-derived CDR1 and CDR2 are KGHDR and SFDVKD. This CDR3 is 15 amino acids long.

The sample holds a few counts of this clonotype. The CDR3: CASSRAGQGANTGELFF. The CDR3 nucleotides read TGTGCCAGCAGTCGAGCCGGACAGGGGGCGAACACCGGGGAGCTGTTTTTT. The rearrangement uses TRBV28 and TRBJ2-2; TRBD1 aligns across 10 bases. The CDR3 is made up of 17 amino acids. V was clipped by 5 bases and J by 0 bases; unmatched bases: 6. Germline V lookup: CDR1 MDHEN, CDR2 SYDVKM.

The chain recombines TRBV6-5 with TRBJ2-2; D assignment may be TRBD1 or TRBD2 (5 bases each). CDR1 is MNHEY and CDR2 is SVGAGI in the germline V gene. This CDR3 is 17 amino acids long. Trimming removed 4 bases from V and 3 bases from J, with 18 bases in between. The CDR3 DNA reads TGTGCCAGCAGTTCTTACCCGTCCAGGGACCACACCGGGGAGCTGTTTTTT. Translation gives CASSSYPSRDHTGELFF.

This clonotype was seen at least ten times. CDR3 in DNA: TGTGCCAGCAGCTTAGGCGGGGGGTCGTTCAATGAGCAGTTCTTC. Translating gives CASSLGGGSFNEQFF. V and J are TRBV7-2 and TRBJ2-1; 8 nucleotides agree with TRBD2. This CDR3 spans 15 amino acids. After removal of 1 base from V and 6 bases from J, the junction contained 5 bases not matched to a gene. Germline V gene data show CDR1 as SGHTA and CDR2 as FQGNSA. The full variable domain, rest sourced from reference TRBV7-2 and TRBJ2-1, is GAGVSQSPSNKVTEKGKDVELRCDPISGHTALYWYRQSLGQGLEFLIYFQGNSAPDKSGLPSDRFSAERTGGSVSTLTIQRTQQEDSAVYLCASSLGGGSFNEQFFGPGTRLTVL.

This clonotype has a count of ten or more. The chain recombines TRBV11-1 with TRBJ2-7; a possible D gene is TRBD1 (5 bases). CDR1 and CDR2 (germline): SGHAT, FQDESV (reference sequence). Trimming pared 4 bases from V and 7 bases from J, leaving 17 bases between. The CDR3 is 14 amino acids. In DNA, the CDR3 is TGTGCCAGCAGCTCAGGGTTTTCATCGAGAGAGCAGTACTTC. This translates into CASSSGFSSREQYF.

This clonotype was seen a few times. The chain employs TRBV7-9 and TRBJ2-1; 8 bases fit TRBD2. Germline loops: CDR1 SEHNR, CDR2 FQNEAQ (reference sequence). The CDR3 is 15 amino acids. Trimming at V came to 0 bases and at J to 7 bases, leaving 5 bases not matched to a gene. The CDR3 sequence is CASSLAAGELNEQFF. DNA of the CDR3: TGTGCCAGCAGCTTAGCAGCGGGGGAATTAAATGAGCAGTTCTTC.

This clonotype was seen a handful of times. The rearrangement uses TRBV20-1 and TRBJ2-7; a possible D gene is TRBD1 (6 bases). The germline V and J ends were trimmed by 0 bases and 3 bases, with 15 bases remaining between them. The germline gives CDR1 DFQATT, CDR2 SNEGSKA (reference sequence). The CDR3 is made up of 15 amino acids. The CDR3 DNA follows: TGCAGTGCTAGAGATCTTGGGGGCAGCCACTACGAGCAGTACTTC. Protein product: CSARDLGGSHYEQYF.

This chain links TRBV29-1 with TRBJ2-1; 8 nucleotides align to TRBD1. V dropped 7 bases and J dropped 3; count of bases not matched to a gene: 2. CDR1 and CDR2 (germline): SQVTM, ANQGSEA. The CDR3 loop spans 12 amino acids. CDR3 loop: CSAGQGYNEQFF. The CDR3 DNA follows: TGCAGCGCTGGACAGGGCTACAATGAGCAGTTCTTC.

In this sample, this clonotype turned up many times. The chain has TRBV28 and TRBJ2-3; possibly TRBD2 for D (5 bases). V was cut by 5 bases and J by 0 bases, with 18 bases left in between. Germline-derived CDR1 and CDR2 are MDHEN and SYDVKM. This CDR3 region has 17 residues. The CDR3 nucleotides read TGTGCCAGCAGTCCTACCCGGGGTAGCGCTAGCACAGATACGCAGTATTTT. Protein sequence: CASSPTRGSASTDTQYF. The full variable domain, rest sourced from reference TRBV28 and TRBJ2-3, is DVKVTQSSRYLVKRTGEKVFLECVQDMDHENMFWYRQDPGLGLRLIYFSYDVKMKEKGDIPEGYSVSREKKERFSLILESASTNQTSMYLCASSPTRGSASTDTQYFGPGTRLTVL.

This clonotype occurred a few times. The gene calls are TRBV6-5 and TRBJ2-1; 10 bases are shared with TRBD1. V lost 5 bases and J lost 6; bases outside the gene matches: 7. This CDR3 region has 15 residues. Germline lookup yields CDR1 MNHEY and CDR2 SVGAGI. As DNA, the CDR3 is TGTGCCAGCAGTCCGGGACAGGGGTACCCCAATGAGCAGTTCTTC. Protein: CASSPGQGYPNEQFF.

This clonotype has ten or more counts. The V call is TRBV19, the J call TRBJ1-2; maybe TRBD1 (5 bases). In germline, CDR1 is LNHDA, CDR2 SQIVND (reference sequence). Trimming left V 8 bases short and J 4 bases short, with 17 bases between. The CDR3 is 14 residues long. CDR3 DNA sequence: TGTGCCAGTGGGGAGACAGCCGATTCCTATGGCTACACCTTC. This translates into CASGETADSYGYTF.

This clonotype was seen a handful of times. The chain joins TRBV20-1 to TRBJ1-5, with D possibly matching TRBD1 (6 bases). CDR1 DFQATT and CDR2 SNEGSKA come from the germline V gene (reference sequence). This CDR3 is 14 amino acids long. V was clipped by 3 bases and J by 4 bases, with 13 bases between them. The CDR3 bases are TGCAGTGCTAGGGCCGGGACAAGAAATCAGCCCCAGCATTTT. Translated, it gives CSARAGTRNQPQHF.

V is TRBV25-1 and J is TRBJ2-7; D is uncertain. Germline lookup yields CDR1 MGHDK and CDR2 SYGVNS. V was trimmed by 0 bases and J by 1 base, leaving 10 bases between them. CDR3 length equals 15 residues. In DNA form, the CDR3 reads TGTGCCAGCAGTGAATATTTCGGGTCTTCCTACGAGCAGTACTTC. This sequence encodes CASSEYFGSSYEQYF.

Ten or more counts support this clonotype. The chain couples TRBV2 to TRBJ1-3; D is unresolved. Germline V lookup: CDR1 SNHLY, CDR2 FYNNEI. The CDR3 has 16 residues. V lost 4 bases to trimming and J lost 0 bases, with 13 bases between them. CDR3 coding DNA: TGTGCCAGCAGTGGGGGTCAGGAATTCTCTGGAAACACCATATATTTT. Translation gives CASSGGQEFSGNTIYF.

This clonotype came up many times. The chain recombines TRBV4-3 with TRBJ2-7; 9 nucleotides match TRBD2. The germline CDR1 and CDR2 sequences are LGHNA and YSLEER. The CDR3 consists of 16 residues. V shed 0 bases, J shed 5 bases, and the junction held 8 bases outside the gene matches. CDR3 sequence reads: CASSQDRAGGRNEQYF. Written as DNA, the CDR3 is TGCGCCAGCAGCCAAGATAGGGCGGGGGGGCGGAACGAGCAGTACTTC.

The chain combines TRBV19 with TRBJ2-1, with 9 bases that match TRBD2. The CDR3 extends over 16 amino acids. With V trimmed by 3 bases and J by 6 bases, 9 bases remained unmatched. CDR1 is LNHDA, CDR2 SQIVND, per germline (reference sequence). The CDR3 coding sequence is TGTGCCAGTAGTATGTACAGCGGGGGGTTCATCAATGAGCAGTTCTTC. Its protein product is CASSMYSGGFINEQFF. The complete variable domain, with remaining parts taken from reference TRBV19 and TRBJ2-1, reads DGGITQSPKYLFRKEGQNVTLSCEQNLNHDAMYWYRQDPGQGLRLIYYSQIVNDFQKGDIAEGYSVSREKKESFPLTVTSAQKNPTAFYLCASSMYSGGFINEQFFGPGTRLTVL.

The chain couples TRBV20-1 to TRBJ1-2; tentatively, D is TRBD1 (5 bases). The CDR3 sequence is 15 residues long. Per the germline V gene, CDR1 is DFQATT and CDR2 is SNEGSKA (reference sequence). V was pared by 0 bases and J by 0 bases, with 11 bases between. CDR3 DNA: TGCAGTGCTAGAGATCCAGGGAGAGCTAACTATGGCTACACCTTC. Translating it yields CSARDPGRANYGYTF.

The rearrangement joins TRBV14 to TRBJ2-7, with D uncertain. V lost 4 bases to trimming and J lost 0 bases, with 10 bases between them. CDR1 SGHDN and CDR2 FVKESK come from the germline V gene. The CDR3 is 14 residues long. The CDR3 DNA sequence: TGTGCCAGCAGCCGGCAGAGTAACTCCTACGAGCAGTACTTC. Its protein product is CASSRQSNSYEQYF.

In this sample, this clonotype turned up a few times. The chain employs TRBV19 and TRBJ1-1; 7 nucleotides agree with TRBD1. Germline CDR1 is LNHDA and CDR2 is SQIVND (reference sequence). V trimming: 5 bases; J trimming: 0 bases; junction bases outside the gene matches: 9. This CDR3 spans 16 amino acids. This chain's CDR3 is CASSPEGDRLNTEAFF. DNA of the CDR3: TGTGCCAGTAGTCCAGAGGGGGACAGACTGAACACTGAAGCTTTCTTT.

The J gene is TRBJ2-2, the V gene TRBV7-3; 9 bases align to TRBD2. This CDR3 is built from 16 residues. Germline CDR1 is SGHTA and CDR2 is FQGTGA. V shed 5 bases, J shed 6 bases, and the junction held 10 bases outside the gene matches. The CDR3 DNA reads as TGTGCCAGCAGCCCCTCGGCGGGGGGGCCGGCCGGGGAGCTGTTTTTT. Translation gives CASSPSAGGPAGELFF.

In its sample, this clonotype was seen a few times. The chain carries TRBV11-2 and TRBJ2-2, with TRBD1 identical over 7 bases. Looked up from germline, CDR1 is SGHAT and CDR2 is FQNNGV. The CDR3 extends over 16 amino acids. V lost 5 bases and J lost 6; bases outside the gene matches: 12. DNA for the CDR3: TGTGCCAGCAGCCTCACAGGGGAGATCGTGGCCGGGGAGCTGTTTTTT. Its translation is CASSLTGEIVAGELFF.

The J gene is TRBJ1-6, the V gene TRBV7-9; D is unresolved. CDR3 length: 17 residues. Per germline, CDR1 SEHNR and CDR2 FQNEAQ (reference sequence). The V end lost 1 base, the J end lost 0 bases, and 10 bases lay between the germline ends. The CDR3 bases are TGTGCCAGCAGCTTAGAAGGGCCGAGCTCCTATAATTCACCCCTCCACTTT. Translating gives CASSLEGPSSYNSPLHF.

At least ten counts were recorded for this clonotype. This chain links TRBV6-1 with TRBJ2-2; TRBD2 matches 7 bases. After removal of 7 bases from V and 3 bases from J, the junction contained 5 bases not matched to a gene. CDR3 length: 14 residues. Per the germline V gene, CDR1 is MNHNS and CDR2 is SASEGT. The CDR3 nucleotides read TGTGCCAGCAAGGACCGGGGGGACACCGGGGAGCTGTTTTTT. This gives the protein CASKDRGDTGELFF.

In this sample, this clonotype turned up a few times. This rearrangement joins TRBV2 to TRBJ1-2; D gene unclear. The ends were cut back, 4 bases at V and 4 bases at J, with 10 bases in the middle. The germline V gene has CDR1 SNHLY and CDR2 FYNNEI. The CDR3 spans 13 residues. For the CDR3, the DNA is TGTGCCAGCAGTGGAGGGATCAGCTATGGCTACACCTTC. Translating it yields CASSGGISYGYTF.

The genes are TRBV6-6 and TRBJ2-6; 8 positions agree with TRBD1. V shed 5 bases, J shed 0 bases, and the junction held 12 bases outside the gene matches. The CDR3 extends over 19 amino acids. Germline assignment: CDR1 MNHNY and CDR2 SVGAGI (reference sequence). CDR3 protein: CASSTGLDRVVSGANVLTF. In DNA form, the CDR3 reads TGTGCCAGCAGTACCGGTTTGGACAGGGTGGTCTCTGGGGCCAACGTCCTGACTTTC.

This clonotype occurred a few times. The CDR3 region is CASSQDRMKVGELFF. CDR3 nucleotides: TGCGCCAGCAGCCAAGACCGGATGAAAGTCGGGGAGCTGTTTTTT. The chain uses TRBV4-3 and TRBJ2-2; D is unclear. Germline loops: CDR1 LGHNA, CDR2 YSLEER. This CDR3 spans 15 amino acids. Trimming cost V 0 bases and J 7 bases, with 12 bases left between them.

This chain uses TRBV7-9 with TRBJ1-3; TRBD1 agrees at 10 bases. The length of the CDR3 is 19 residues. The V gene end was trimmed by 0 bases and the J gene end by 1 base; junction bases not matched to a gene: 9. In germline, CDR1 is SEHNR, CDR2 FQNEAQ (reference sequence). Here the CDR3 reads CASSLAPGTGDRSGNTIYF. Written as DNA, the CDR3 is TGTGCCAGCAGCTTAGCACCGGGGACAGGGGACCGGTCTGGAAACACCATATATTTT. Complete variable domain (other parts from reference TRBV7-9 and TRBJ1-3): DTGVSQNPRHKITKRGQNVTFRCDPISEHNRLYWYRQTLGQGPEFLTYFQNEAQLEKSRLLSDRFSAERPKGSFSTLEIQRTEQGDSAMYLCASSLAPGTGDRSGNTIYFGEGSWLTVV.

The CDR3 spells CASSSNRDLEQYF. In DNA, the CDR3 is TGTGCCAGCAGTTCAAACAGGGATCTCGAGCAGTACTTC. V and J are TRBV2 and TRBJ2-7, with a weak D call TRBD1 (6 bases). V dropped 5 bases and J dropped 6 bases, with 14 bases sitting between them. CDR3 length equals 13 residues. Germline V gives CDR1 SNHLY, CDR2 FYNNEI.

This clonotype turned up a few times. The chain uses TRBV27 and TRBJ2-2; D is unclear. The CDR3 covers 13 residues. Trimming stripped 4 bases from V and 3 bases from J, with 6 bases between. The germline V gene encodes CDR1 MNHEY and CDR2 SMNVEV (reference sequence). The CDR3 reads CASSYTDTGELFF. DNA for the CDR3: TGTGCCAGCAGTTACACTGACACCGGGGAGCTGTTTTTT.

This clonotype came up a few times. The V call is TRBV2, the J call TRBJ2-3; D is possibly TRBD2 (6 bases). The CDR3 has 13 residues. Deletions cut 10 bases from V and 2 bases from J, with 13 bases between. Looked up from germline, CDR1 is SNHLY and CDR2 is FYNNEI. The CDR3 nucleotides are TGTGCCACCAATAGACTAGACACAGATACGCAGTATTTT. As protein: CATNRLDTDTQYF.